This paragraph covers one T cell receptor (beta chain) sequence. Using immunoSEQ multiplex PCR, the repertoire was profiled, and TCRdb retains in-frame clones only, with some absent. The sample shows over 250,000 clones, approximately 85% of them seen only once. V lost 2 bases and J 6 bases, leaving 7 bases between the germline ends. The CDR3 has 13 residues. Germline CDR1 SGHTA, CDR2 FQGNSA. This sample stems from a study of blood T cell repertoires in COVID-19. Across the study: COVID-19 samples from acute and convalescent phases originated in the United States, Italy and Spain. PBMCs, B-cell-depleted T cells, or T cells were the source of the cDNA or gDNA that made up the material.

The origin of this receptor is a woman aged 70-85 years with acute or convalescent COVID-19. The rearrangement joins TRBV7-2 to TRBJ1-4; tentatively, D is TRBD1 (5 bases). The sequencing sample was made of peripheral blood. The CDR3 bases are TGTGCCAGCAGCTTACCAGGGCATGAAAAACTGTTTTTT. It translates to CASSLPGHEKLFF.